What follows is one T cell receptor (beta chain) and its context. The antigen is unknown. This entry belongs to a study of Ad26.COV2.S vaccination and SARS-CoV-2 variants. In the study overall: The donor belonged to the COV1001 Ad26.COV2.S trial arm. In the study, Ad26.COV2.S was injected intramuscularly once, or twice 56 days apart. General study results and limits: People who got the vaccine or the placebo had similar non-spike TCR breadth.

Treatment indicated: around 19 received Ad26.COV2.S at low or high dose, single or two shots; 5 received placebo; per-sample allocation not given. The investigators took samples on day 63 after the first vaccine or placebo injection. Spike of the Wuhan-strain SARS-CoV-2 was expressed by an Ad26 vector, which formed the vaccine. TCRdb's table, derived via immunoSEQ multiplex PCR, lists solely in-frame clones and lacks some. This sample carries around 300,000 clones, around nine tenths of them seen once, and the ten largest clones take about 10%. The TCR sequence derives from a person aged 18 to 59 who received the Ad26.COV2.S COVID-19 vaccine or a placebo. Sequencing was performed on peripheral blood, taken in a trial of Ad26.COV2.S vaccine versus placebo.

The CDR3 spells CASGAGPSTDTQYF. The CDR3 region has the DNA TGTGCCAGCGGAGCTGGGCCTAGCACAGATACGCAGTATTTT. The chain carries TRBV28 and TRBJ2-3; no firm D call. The germline CDR1 and CDR2 sequences are MDHEN and SYDVKM. The CDR3 runs 14 residues. The V gene lost 8 bases and the J gene lost 0 bases, with 12 bases spanning the gap.